The present T cell receptor (beta chain) was sequenced within a study of T cell changes during pregnancy in multiple sclerosis. The data were produced by immunoSEQ multiplex PCR, yet TCRdb's version contains in-frame clones alone and is incomplete. The repertoire holds about 40,000 clones, with about nine tenths as singletons. J was trimmed by 4 bases and V by 4 bases; bases with no gene match: 1. CDR3 length: 13 residues. Germline V gene data show CDR1 as SGHTA and CDR2 as FQGTGA. This material consisted of CD4+ T cells from peripheral blood mononuclear cells, taken in the second trimester of pregnancy. The TCR was taken from a female donor in good health, enrolled as a control in a pregnancy study. This chain connects TRBV7-3 to TRBJ2-1; TRBD1 matches at 7 bases. As DNA, the CDR3 is TGTGCCAGCAGCTCGGGACAGTACAATGAGCAGTTCTTC. Residues: CASSSGQYNEQFF.